This T cell receptor (beta chain) was identified in a study of blood T cell repertoires in COVID-19. Study-wide context: PBMCs, B-cell-depleted T cells, or T cells were the source of the cDNA or gDNA that made up the material.

This clone showed up just a few times. Here immunoSEQ multiplex PCR was the method, and the copy in TCRdb shows in-frame clones only, minus some. The data contain roughly 210,000 clones, around four fifths of them singletons. V gave up 2 bases and J gave up 8 bases; unmatched junction bases: 11. The CDR3 extends over 16 amino acids. CDR1 is MNHEY and CDR2 is SVGAGI in the germline V gene. Material: peripheral blood. The origin of this receptor is a woman older than 75 with COVID-19, enrolled during active disease. The chain links TRBV6-5 to TRBJ2-3, with 9 bases fitting TRBD1. CDR3 sequence reads: CASSYEGQGWRATQYF. As DNA, the CDR3 is TGTGCCAGCAGTTACGAAGGACAGGGGTGGCGAGCTACGCAGTATTTT.